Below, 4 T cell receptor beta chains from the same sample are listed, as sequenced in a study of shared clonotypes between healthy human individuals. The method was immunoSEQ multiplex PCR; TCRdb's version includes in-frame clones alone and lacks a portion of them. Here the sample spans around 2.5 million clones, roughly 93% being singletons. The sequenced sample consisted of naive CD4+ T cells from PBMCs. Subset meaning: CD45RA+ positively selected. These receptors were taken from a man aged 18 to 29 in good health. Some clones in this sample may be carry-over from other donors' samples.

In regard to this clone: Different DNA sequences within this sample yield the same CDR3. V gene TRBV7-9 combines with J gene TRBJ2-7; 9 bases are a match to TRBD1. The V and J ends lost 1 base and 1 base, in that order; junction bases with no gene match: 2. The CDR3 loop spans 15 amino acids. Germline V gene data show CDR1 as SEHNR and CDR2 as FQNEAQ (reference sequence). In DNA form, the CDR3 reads TGTGCCAGCAGCTTAGAGGGACAGGGTTCCTACGAGCAGTACTTC. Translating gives CASSLEGQGSYEQYF.

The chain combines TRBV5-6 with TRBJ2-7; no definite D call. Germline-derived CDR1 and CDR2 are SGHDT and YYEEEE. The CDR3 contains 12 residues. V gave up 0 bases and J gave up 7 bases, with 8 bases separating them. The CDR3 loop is CASSLGSREQYF. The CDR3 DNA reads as TGTGCCAGCAGCTTGGGGTCCAGGGAGCAGTACTTC.

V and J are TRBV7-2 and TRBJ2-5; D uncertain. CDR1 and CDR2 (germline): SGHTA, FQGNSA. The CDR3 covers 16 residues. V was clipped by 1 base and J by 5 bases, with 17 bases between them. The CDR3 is CASSLVRLTKKETQYF. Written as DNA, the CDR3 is TGTGCCAGCAGCTTAGTCCGGCTAACCAAAAAGGAGACCCAGTACTTC.

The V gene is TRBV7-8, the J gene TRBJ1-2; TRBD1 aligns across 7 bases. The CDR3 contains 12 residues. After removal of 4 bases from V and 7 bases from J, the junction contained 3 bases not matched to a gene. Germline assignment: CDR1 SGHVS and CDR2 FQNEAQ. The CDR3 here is CASSSRQGGYTF. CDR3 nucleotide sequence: TGTGCCAGCAGCTCCCGACAGGGTGGCTACACCTTC. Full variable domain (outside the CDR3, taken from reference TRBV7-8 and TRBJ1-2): GAGVSQSPRYKVAKRGQDVALRCDPISGHVSLFWYQQALGQGPEFLTYFQNEAQLDKSGLPSDRFFAERPEGSVSTLKIQRTQQEDSAVYLCASSSRQGGYTFGSGTRLTVV.